The clone carrying this T cell receptor beta chain was detected a few times. Its matching antigen is unknown. One entry per CDR3 protein results from TCRdb running MiXCR on the 5' RACE reads. The data show roughly 260,000 distinct CDR3 sequences, 15% to 20% seen once. This sample was taken from a study of T-cell memory formation after mild COVID-19. Study results and limitations: Clones shrinking from day 15 to 85 showed even CD4/CD8 mixes; later expanders tilted CD4+. Several responding clones turned up in pre-infection memory, indicating that cross-reactive memory may have taken part.

The CDR3 spans 13 residues. CDR1 SGHAT and CDR2 FQNNGV come from the germline V gene. V lost 3 bases to trimming and J lost 5 bases, with 5 bases between them. Sequenced material: PBMCs or a T cell subset sorted from them (not recorded which). This clonotype was obtained from a man aged 18 to 29 who had mild COVID-19 (a few samples of this study predate the infection). Cell type and time point are not known. V gene TRBV11-2 combines with J gene TRBJ1-6; no clear D gene. In DNA, the CDR3 is TGTGCCAGCAGCTTCTCAGATAATTCACCCCTCCACTTT. Translating gives CASSFSDNSPLHF.